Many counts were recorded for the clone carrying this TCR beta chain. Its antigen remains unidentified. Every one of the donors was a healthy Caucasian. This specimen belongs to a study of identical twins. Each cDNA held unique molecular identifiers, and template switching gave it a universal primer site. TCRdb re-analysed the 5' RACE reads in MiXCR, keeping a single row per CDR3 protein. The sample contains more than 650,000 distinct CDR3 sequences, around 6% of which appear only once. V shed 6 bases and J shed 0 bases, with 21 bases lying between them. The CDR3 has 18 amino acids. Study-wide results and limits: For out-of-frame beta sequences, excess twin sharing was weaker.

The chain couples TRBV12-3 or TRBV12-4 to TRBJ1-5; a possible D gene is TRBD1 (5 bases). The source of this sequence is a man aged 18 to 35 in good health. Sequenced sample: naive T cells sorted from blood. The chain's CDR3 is CASSSFWGEGNSNQPQHF. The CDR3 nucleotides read TGTGCCAGCAGCTCCTTCTGGGGGGAAGGGAATAGCAATCAGCCCCAGCATTTT.